One sample yielded the 13 T cell receptor beta chains listed below, sequenced in a study of cytomegalovirus exposure and HLA in healthy donors. Primers included in the PCR were 60 Vbeta and 13 Jbeta primers. Sequencing was performed with immunoSEQ multiplex PCR; in TCRdb, only in-frame clones are kept and a portion is missing. The data show 130,000 to 150,000 clones, 73% seen once. Sequencing was done on a sample of PBMCs. The receptors derive from a woman aged 35 to 49 in good health and CMV-seronegative.

The gene calls are TRBV18 and TRBJ1-4, with a possible D match to TRBD1 (6 bases). This CDR3 has 15 amino acids. V lost 1 base to trimming and J lost 3 bases, with 9 bases between them. Looked up from germline, CDR1 is KGHSH and CDR2 is LQKENI. The DNA of the CDR3 is TGTGCCAGCTCACCACGGAGGACAGCTAATGAAAAACTGTTTTTT. Translated, it gives CASSPRRTANEKLFF.

This chain joins TRBV7-6 and TRBJ1-1; possible D gene TRBD1, 6 bases. Germline V CDR1 and CDR2: SGHVS, FNYEAQ. This CDR3 is 17 amino acids long. Trimming left V 1 base short and J 0 bases short, with 15 bases between. The CDR3 sequence: CASSLDRVRGMNTEAFF. The CDR3 DNA sequence: TGTGCCAGCAGCTTAGACAGGGTTCGGGGCATGAACACTGAAGCTTTCTTT.

The J gene is TRBJ1-6, the V gene TRBV7-2; no clear D gene. CDR1 and CDR2 from the germline V gene are SGHTA and FQGNSA. Trimming pared 5 bases from V and 8 bases from J, leaving 13 bases between. The CDR3 sequence is 14 residues long. In DNA, the CDR3 is TGTGCCAGCAGCGCGAGAGGGAGGGATTCACCCCTCCACTTT. Translated: CASSARGRDSPLHF.

The chain employs TRBV11-2 and TRBJ1-2, with 8 bases matching TRBD1. CDR3 length: 15 residues. The V gene's germline CDR1 is SGHAT and CDR2 FQNNGV. J was trimmed by 5 bases and V by 4 bases; bases with no gene match: 9. The CDR3: CASSSRDRPPYGYTF. CDR3 bases: TGTGCCAGCAGCTCCCGGGACAGGCCTCCTTATGGCTACACCTTC.

The chain couples TRBV7-9 to TRBJ2-7; D is perhaps TRBD1 (6 bases). Trimming stripped 10 bases from V and 0 bases from J, with 13 bases between. The CDR3 is made up of 13 amino acids. From germline, CDR1 is SEHNR and CDR2 FQNEAQ (reference sequence). The CDR3 DNA reads TGTGCCACCGAAAGGGACACCTCCTACGAGCAGTACTTC. Protein sequence: CATERDTSYEQYF.

The chain has TRBV5-1 and TRBJ2-7, with TRBD1 identical over 10 bases. The CDR3 contains 14 residues. The V gene end was trimmed by 3 bases and the J gene end by 2 bases; junction bases not matched to a gene: 2. The germline CDR1 and CDR2 sequences are SGHRS and YFSETQ. The CDR3 here is CASSSGQGAYEQYV. DNA for the CDR3: TGCGCCAGCAGCTCAGGACAGGGGGCCTACGAGCAGTACGTC.

The rearrangement joins TRBV10-3 to TRBJ2-3; D is perhaps TRBD2 (5 bases). Germline loops: CDR1 ENHRY, CDR2 SYGVKD. This CDR3 is 13 amino acids long. V lost 7 bases, J lost 0 bases, and 8 bases lay in between. The CDR3 region has the DNA TGTGCCATCATGGGCGGGAGCACAGATACGCAGTATTTT. Its translation is CAIMGGSTDTQYF.

This chain uses TRBV6-5 with TRBJ1-2, with TRBD1 matching 7 bases. Trimming removed 5 bases from V and 8 bases from J; junction bases left unmatched: 8. In germline, CDR1 is MNHEY, CDR2 SVGAGI. This CDR3 region has 13 residues. This CDR3 is CASSERQGDGYTF. CDR3 DNA sequence: TGTGCCAGCAGTGAAAGGCAGGGGGACGGCTACACCTTC.

This clone was counted only a few times. The chain employs TRBV6-1 and TRBJ1-5; D gene unclear. CDR1 and CDR2 (germline): MNHNS, SASEGT. The V end lost 9 bases, the J end lost 3 bases, and 12 bases lay between the germline ends. CDR3 length: 13 residues. In DNA, the CDR3 is TGTGCCAGTGTCGACACCCACAATCAGCCCCAGCATTTT. Translation gives CASVDTHNQPQHF.

V gene TRBV4-2 combines with J gene TRBJ2-3, with 8 bases aligning to TRBD1. CDR3 size: 17 residues. The ends lost 0 bases at V and 1 base at J; junction bases unmatched: 6. CDR1 and CDR2 from the germline V gene are LGHNA and YNFKEQ. The CDR3 protein is CASSQDSPGQGTDTQYF. CDR3 DNA sequence: TGTGCCAGCAGCCAAGATTCGCCGGGACAGGGCACAGATACGCAGTATTTT.

The gene calls are TRBV5-6 and TRBJ1-2, with a weak D call TRBD1 (5 bases). V lost 4 bases, J lost 9 bases, and 16 bases lay in between. The CDR3 spans 13 residues. Germline V lookup: CDR1 SGHDT, CDR2 YYEEEE. As DNA, the CDR3 is TGTGCCAGCAGCGTTCGACCCTGGGGCCGCTACACCTTC. This gives the protein CASSVRPWGRYTF. Full variable domain (outside the CDR3, taken from reference TRBV5-6 and TRBJ1-2): DAGVTQSPTHLIKTRGQQVTLRCSPKSGHDTVSWYQQALGQGPQFIFQYYEEEERQRGNFPDRFSGHQFPNYSSELNVNALLLGDSALYLCASSVRPWGRYTFGSGTRLTVV.

This chain joins TRBV2 and TRBJ1-1; D is unresolved. CDR1 and CDR2 from the germline V gene are SNHLY and FYNNEI. This CDR3 is built from 14 residues. Trimming cost V 6 bases and J 3 bases, with 14 bases left between them. DNA for the CDR3: TGTGCCAGCAGGGTTGAGGCCGGGGACACTGAAGCTTTCTTT. Protein: CASRVEAGDTEAFF.

The chain carries TRBV5-1 and TRBJ1-3, with 7 nucleotides matching TRBD1. The CDR3 extends over 15 amino acids. Germline trimming cut 0 bases from V and 8 bases from J; bases unmatched to any gene: 8. CDR1 SGHRS and CDR2 YFSETQ come from the germline V gene. The CDR3 sequence is CASSLGGQKGDTIYF. For the CDR3, the DNA is TGCGCCAGCAGCTTGGGGGGACAGAAGGGAGACACCATATATTTT.